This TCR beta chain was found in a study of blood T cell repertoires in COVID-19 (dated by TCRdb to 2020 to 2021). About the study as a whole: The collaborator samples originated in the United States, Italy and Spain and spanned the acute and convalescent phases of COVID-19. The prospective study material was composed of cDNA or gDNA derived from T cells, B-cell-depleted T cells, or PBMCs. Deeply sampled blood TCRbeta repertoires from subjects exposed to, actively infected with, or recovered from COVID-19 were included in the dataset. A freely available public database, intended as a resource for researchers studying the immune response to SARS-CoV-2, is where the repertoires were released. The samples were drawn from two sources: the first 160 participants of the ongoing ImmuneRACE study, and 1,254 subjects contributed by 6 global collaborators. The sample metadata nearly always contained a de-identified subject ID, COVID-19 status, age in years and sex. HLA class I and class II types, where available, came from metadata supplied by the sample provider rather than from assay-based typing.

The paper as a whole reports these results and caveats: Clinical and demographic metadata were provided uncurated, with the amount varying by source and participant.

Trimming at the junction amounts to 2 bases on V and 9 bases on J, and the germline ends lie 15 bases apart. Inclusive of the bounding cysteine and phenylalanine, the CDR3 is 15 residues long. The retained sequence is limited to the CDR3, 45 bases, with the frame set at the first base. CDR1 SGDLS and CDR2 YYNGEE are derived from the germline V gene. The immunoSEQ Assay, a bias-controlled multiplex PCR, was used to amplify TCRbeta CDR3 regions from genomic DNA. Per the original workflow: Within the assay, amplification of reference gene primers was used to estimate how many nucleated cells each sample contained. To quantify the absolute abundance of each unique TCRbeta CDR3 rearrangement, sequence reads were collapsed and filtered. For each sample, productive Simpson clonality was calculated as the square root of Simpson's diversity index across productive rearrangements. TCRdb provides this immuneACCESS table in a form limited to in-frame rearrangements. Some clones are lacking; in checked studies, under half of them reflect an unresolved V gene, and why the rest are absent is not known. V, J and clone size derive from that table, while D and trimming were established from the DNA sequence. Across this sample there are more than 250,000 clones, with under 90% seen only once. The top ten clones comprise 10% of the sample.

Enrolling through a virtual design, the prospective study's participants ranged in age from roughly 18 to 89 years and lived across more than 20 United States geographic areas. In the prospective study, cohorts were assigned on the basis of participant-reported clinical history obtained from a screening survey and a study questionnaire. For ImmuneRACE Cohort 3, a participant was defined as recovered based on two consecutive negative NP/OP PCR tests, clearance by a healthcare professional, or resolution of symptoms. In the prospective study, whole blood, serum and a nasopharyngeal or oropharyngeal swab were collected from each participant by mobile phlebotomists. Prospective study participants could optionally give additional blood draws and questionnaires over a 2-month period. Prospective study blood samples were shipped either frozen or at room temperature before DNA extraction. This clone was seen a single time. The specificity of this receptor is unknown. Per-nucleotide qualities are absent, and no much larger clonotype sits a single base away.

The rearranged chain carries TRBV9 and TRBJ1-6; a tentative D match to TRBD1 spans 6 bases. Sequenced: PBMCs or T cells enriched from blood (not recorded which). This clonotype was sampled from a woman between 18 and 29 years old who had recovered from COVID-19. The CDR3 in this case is CASSVQGGGGSPLHF. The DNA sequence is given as TGTGCCAGCAGCGTCCAGGGAGGGGGGGGTTCACCCCTCCACTTT.